The 2 T cell receptor beta chains presented below share a single source sample, sequenced in a study of type 1 regulatory T cells. General study results and limits: Tr1 cells had a more restricted TCR repertoire than non-Tr1 cells.

TCRdb passed the reads through MiXCR, listing each CDR3 protein once. This sample yields tens of thousands of distinct CDR3 sequences, of which 20% to 25% are seen a single time; 8.3% belongs to the top ten. Which antigens these TCRs recognize remains unknown. Sequencing input: cultured type 1 regulatory T (Tr1) cells, either the whole culture or a sorted fraction (not recorded which). The receptor source for this set is a human donor in good health.

The rearrangement uses TRBV20-1 and TRBJ2-7; 10 positions agree with TRBD1. V was clipped by 3 bases and J by 6 bases; unmatched bases: 5. CDR1 DFQATT and CDR2 SNEGSKA come from the germline V gene (reference sequence). There are 13 residues in the CDR3. Here the CDR3 DNA reads TGCAGTGCTAGCAGGGACAGGGGTCCCGAGCAGTACTTC. Translated: CSASRDRGPEQYF.

The V gene is TRBV6-2 or TRBV6-3, the J gene TRBJ2-1; a weak D match, TRBD2 (6 bases). There are 15 residues in the CDR3. From germline, CDR1 is MNHEY and CDR2 SVGEGT. Trimming stripped 6 bases from V and 0 bases from J, with 12 bases between. The CDR3 DNA reads as TGTGCCAGCAGGCGCCTAGCGAACTCCTACAATGAGCAGTTCTTC. It encodes CASRRLANSYNEQFF.